What follows are 11 T cell receptor beta chains derived from one specimen sequenced in a study of CD8 T cells in Susac syndrome. Random-hexamer reverse transcription was applied to 0.5 to 1 ug RNA. From the immunoSEQ multiplex PCR reads, TCRdb called clonotypes with MiXCR, one entry per CDR3 protein. The sample lists tens of thousands of distinct CDR3 sequences, 95% occurring once. Sequencing input: CD8+ T cells from PBMCs. The receptor set was obtained from a human donor with Susac syndrome.

J is TRBJ2-7 and V is TRBV27; D is uncertain. From germline, CDR1 is MNHEY and CDR2 SMNVEV (reference sequence). CDR3 length: 15 amino acids. Trimming cost V 0 bases and J 1 base, with 10 bases left between them. In DNA form, the CDR3 reads TGTGCCAGCAGTTTATCGAGTGACGCGTCCTACGAGCAGTACTTC. This translates into CASSLSSDASYEQYF.

The chain has TRBV9 and TRBJ1-2; no definite D call. This CDR3 is built from 15 residues. V gave up 0 bases and J gave up 2 bases, with 11 bases separating them. Germline V lookup: CDR1 SGDLS, CDR2 YYNGEE. The chain's CDR3 is CASSVAGVGNYGYTF. CDR3 DNA sequence: TGTGCCAGCAGCGTAGCGGGAGTGGGGAACTATGGCTACACCTTC.

This sequence joins TRBV5-1 and TRBJ1-4; D not certain. Germline lookup yields CDR1 SGHRS and CDR2 YFSETQ. CDR3 size: 15 residues. Trimming removed 0 bases at V and 5 bases at J, with 11 bases between. CDR3 DNA: TGCGCCAGCAGCTTGGACGAGGGAATAAATGAAAAACTGTTTTTT. It translates to CASSLDEGINEKLFF.

This sequence joins TRBV19 and TRBJ1-2; D gene unclear. In germline, CDR1 is LNHDA, CDR2 SQIVND (reference sequence). CDR3 size: 11 residues. V lost 8 bases, J lost 6 bases, and 10 bases lay in between. CDR3 sequence (DNA): TGTGCCAGTGGATTGTTGGATGGCTACACCTTC. Translation: CASGLLDGYTF.

This clonotype showed up just once. This sequence joins TRBV5-6 and TRBJ1-1; D is possibly TRBD1 (6 bases). The V end was cut by 4 bases, the J end by 0 bases, with 10 bases between. Per germline, CDR1 SGHDT and CDR2 YYEEEE. The CDR3 sequence is 14 residues long. CDR3: CASSGDRLNTEAFF. DNA for the CDR3: TGTGCCAGCAGCGGAGACAGGTTGAACACTGAAGCTTTCTTT.

The rearrangement uses TRBV18 and TRBJ2-3; D unresolved. The CDR3 is 14 amino acids. Germline loops: CDR1 KGHSH, CDR2 LQKENI. Trimming stripped 5 bases from V and 2 bases from J, with 11 bases between. The CDR3 DNA reads as TGTGCCAGCTCATCCGGCCCCTACACAGATACGCAGTATTTT. Residues: CASSSGPYTDTQYF.

The chain uses TRBV7-9 and TRBJ1-1; D gene uncertain. V lost 6 bases and J 4 bases, leaving 18 bases between the germline ends. The CDR3 contains 15 residues. Germline assignment: CDR1 SEHNR and CDR2 FQNEAQ (reference sequence). Here the CDR3 reads CASRDLVAVSTEAFF. CDR3 nucleotides: TGTGCCAGCAGGGATTTAGTCGCGGTAAGCACTGAAGCTTTCTTT.

The gene calls are TRBV29-1 and TRBJ1-5; 7 bases fit TRBD1. The CDR3 is 15 amino acids. Germline CDR1 and CDR2: SQVTM and ANQGSEA. Trimming removed 0 bases from V and 7 bases from J; junction bases left unmatched: 9. The CDR3 DNA is TGCAGCGTTGAAGATTCGACAGGGAGTGGGCAGCCCCAGCATTTT. It codes for CSVEDSTGSGQPQHF.

The chain couples TRBV9 to TRBJ2-7, with D perhaps TRBD2 (5 bases). Germline lookup yields CDR1 SGDLS and CDR2 YYNGEE. This CDR3 has 17 amino acids. V shed 0 bases and J shed 2 bases, with 18 bases lying between them. As DNA, the CDR3 is TGTGCCAGCAGCGTAGACCCGTCCCGGGCTAGCACCTACGAGCAGTACTTC. Translated: CASSVDPSRASTYEQYF.

This clonotype appeared a single time. The CDR3 reads CASSIVNTGELFF. Here the CDR3 DNA reads TGTGCCAGTAGTATAGTGAACACCGGGGAGCTGTTTTTT. This chain joins TRBV19 and TRBJ2-2; D remains ambiguous. Germline V lookup: CDR1 LNHDA, CDR2 SQIVND (reference sequence). This CDR3 has 13 amino acids. V was pared by 1 base and J by 1 base, with 1 base between.

This chain uses TRBV2 with TRBJ2-7; D is tentatively TRBD1 or TRBD2 (5 bases each). Germline values: CDR1 SNHLY, CDR2 FYNNEI. The CDR3 has 16 amino acids. V was clipped by 5 bases and J by 0 bases, with 17 bases between them. CDR3 sequence: CASSFPGPTTSYEQYF. As DNA, the CDR3 is TGTGCCAGCAGTTTCCCGGGACCGACTACCTCCTACGAGCAGTACTTC. Full variable domain (missing parts from reference TRBV2 and TRBJ2-7): EPEVTQTPSHQVTQMGQEVILRCVPISNHLYFYWYRQILGQKVEFLVSFYNNEISEKSEIFDDQFSVERPDGSNFTLKIRSTKLEDSAMYFCASSFPGPTTSYEQYFGPGTRLTVT.